This T cell receptor (beta chain) was observed in a study of T cells in Graves' hyperthyroidism and ophthalmopathy. RNA transcripts yielded amplified TCR beta CDR3 regions. The HTBI primer set served for first-round RT-PCR of the TCR CDR3. TCRdb ran MiXCR on the multiplex PCR reads and lists one entry per CDR3 protein. The sample shows roughly 510,000 distinct CDR3 sequences, around 21% of them seen only once. Study observations and caveats: Model predictions of ophthalmopathy came a median approximately 6.5 months before onset. The majority of expanded thyroid clonotypes above 0.001 also appeared in blood.

The V gene end was trimmed by 6 bases and the J gene end by 4 bases; junction bases not matched to a gene: 5. CDR1 is SEHNR, CDR2 FQNEAQ, per germline (reference sequence). The CDR3 loop spans 14 amino acids. Diagnosis relied on clinical symptoms, serum thyroxine and TRAb, thyroid ultrasound and orbital computed tomography. PBMCs were derived from about 10 ml fresh peripheral blood. This clonotype has only a few counts. Antigen specificity is unknown. Sequencing was carried out using blood. The J gene is TRBJ2-5, the V gene TRBV7-9; 10 bases map to TRBD2. The sequence derives from a man younger than 30 with Graves' hyperthyroidism. The CDR3: CASRTSGEGETQYF. DNA of the CDR3: TGTGCCAGCAGAACTAGCGGGGAGGGAGAGACCCAGTACTTC.